The rows below give T cell receptor beta chains drawn from one sample of a study of cytomegalovirus exposure and HLA in healthy donors. The assay was immunoSEQ multiplex PCR, and TCRdb's table has in-frame clones only and misses some. The table has 150,000 to 200,000 clones, 62% seen once. Sequenced input: PBMCs. All receptors derive from a man between 40 and 49 years old in good health and CMV-seronegative. Both conserved end residues are part of each CDR3. The order of the fields is V gene, J gene, D gene, CDR3 DNA, CDR3 protein. The D gene is left open where the match is weak.

TRBV2	TRBJ2-3	TRBD2	TGTGCCACTGCTAGCGGGGGGGGGACAGATACGCAGTATTTT	CATASGGGTDTQYF
TRBV7-8	TRBJ1-3	.	TGTGCCAGCAGAACGCTAGGGGGCACCATATATTTT	CASRTLGGTIYF
TRBV6-5	TRBJ1-2	.	TGTGCCAGCAGTTTTGACTCGGGAGCCAACTATGGCTACACCTTC	CASSFDSGANYGYTF
TRBV19	TRBJ2-4	TRBD2	TGTGCCAGTAGTGGGACTAGCGGCGGAAGTCTCCTAGCCAAAAACATTCAGTACTTC	CASSGTSGGSLLAKNIQYF
TRBV27	TRBJ2-1	.	TGTGCCAGCAGTTTTCTATATGAGCAGTTCTTC	CASSFLYEQFF
TRBV19	TRBJ2-2	.	TGTGCCAGTAGTGCCGGGACAGGAAGGCGGGGGTTCGCGAACACCGGGGAGCTGTTTTTT	CASSAGTGRRGFANTGELFF
TRBV11-3	TRBJ1-1	.	TGTGCCAGCAGCTTATCAGGGTCTGTTATTGCTTTCTTT	CASSLSGSVIAFF
TRBV12-5	TRBJ2-1	.	TGTGCTAGTGGTTTGGCGGGAGTCAATGAGCAGTTCTTC	CASGLAGVNEQFF
TRBV6-1	TRBJ1-1	.	TGTGCCAGCAGCTCAGGGCGCGGCACTGAAGCTTTCTTT	CASSSGRGTEAFF
TRBV6-6	TRBJ1-4	TRBD1	TGTGCCAGCAGTCCTCTTCAGGGGGCGACTAATGAAAAACTGTTTTTT	CASSPLQGATNEKLFF